These 14 T cell receptor beta chains share one sample of origin, sequenced in a study of early T cells in non-severe SARS-CoV-2 infection. TCRdb processed the 5' RACE reads anew with MiXCR; each CDR3 protein has one entry. Among 35,000 to 45,000 distinct CDR3 sequences listed, about 5% were seen once. Sample: whole blood. These receptors were obtained from an adult who was a healthcare worker with PCR-confirmed SARS-CoV-2 infection or an uninfected control (not recorded which).

This clonotype was observed at least ten times. The V and J genes are TRBV12-3 or TRBV12-4 and TRBJ2-1; D is unclear. V lost 2 bases, J lost 0 bases, and 17 bases lay in between. CDR3 length: 18 residues. CDR3 sequence (DNA): TGTGCCAGCAGTTTAAGACAAGGCATAGTTACCTCCTACAATGAGCAGTTCTTC. It codes for CASSLRQGIVTSYNEQFF.

This clonotype was seen repeatedly, ten times or more. The chain combines TRBV7-6 with TRBJ1-1; 7 bases line up with TRBD1. V shed 6 bases and J 4 bases; nucleotides not matched to a gene: 5. This CDR3 has 13 residues. Germline V gene data show CDR1 as SGHVS and CDR2 as FNYEAQ. The CDR3 region is CASRRGLGTEAFF. Written as DNA, the CDR3 is TGTGCCAGCAGAAGGGGGCTTGGCACTGAAGCTTTCTTT.

This clonotype was seen repeatedly, ten times or more. V is TRBV9 and J is TRBJ2-4; 11 bases are a match to TRBD2. V lost 3 bases and J lost 7; bases outside the gene matches: 18. This CDR3 region has 19 residues. Germline values: CDR1 SGDLS, CDR2 YYNGEE. The CDR3 loop reads CASSAGGGLADGRKNIQYF. CDR3 DNA: TGTGCCAGCAGCGCAGGAGGGGGACTAGCGGATGGTAGGAAGAACATTCAGTACTTC.

This clonotype was observed at least ten times. The V call is TRBV4-2, the J call TRBJ2-1, with TRBD2 identical over 8 bases. The CDR3 has 15 amino acids. J lost 6 bases, V lost 1 base, and 5 bases had no gene match. Per the germline V gene, CDR1 is LGHNA and CDR2 is YNFKEQ. This chain's CDR3 is CASSQVAGGANEQFF. The DNA of the CDR3 is TGTGCCAGCAGCCAAGTTGCGGGAGGAGCCAATGAGCAGTTCTTC.

In this sample, this clonotype turned up a few times. The genes are TRBV28 and TRBJ2-7, with TRBD1 matching over 7 bases. The CDR3 length is 12 residues. V shed 7 bases, J shed 7 bases, and the junction held 7 bases outside the gene matches. Germline V CDR1 and CDR2: MDHEN, SYDVKM. As DNA, the CDR3 is TGTGCCAGCAATACACAGGGGAATGAGCAGTACTTC. Encoded protein: CASNTQGNEQYF.

The chain has TRBV12-5 and TRBJ1-2; TRBD1 aligns across 9 bases. CDR3 length: 17 amino acids. Per the germline V gene, CDR1 is LGHNT and CDR2 is FRNRAP. After removal of 5 bases from V and 3 bases from J, the junction contained 13 bases not matched to a gene. The CDR3 reads CASGPNYPGQGDYGYTF. In DNA form, the CDR3 reads TGTGCTAGTGGTCCAAATTATCCGGGACAGGGCGACTATGGCTACACCTTC. Full variable domain (outside the CDR3, taken from reference TRBV12-5 and TRBJ1-2): DARVTQTPRHKVTEMGQEVTMRCQPILGHNTVFWYRQTMMQGLELLAYFRNRAPLDDSGMPKDRFSAEMPDATLATLKIQPSEPRDSAVYFCASGPNYPGQGDYGYTFGSGTRLTVV.

This clonotype was seen repeatedly, ten times or more. This chain joins TRBV5-1 and TRBJ2-3, with D tentatively TRBD1 (5 bases). CDR1 and CDR2 (germline): SGHRS, YFSETQ. The CDR3 is 16 amino acids. Trimming left V 2 bases short and J 2 bases short, with 15 bases between. The CDR3: CASSFGQLADTDTQYF. CDR3 sequence (DNA): TGCGCCAGCAGCTTCGGACAACTGGCGGACACAGATACGCAGTATTTT.

This clonotype was observed many times. This chain joins TRBV20-1 and TRBJ2-6; D is unclear. The germline gives CDR1 DFQATT, CDR2 SNEGSKA (reference sequence). CDR3 length equals 16 residues. Between the trimmed V and J ends, which lost 1 base and 0 bases, there was a span of 10 bases. As DNA, the CDR3 is TGCAGTGCTAGAGGGACGGCTAGCTCTGGGGCCAACGTCCTGACTTTC. It specifies CSARGTASSGANVLTF.

This clonotype was recorded at least ten times. J is TRBJ2-7 and V is TRBV25-1; 7 bases match TRBD1. The V and J ends lost 1 base and 4 bases, in that order; junction bases with no gene match: 7. This CDR3 is built from 15 residues. Germline CDR1 reads MGHDK; CDR2 reads SYGVNS. The CDR3 loop reads CASSELRTGLYEQYF. The CDR3 DNA follows: TGTGCCAGCAGTGAATTGAGGACAGGTTTATACGAGCAGTACTTC.

This clonotype was recorded many times. This chain uses TRBV19 with TRBJ2-1; D ambiguous. The CDR3 sequence is 12 residues long. V lost 10 bases, J lost 7 bases, and 14 bases lay in between. Germline assignment: CDR1 LNHDA and CDR2 SQIVND (reference sequence). CDR3 sequence: CATRFDGNEQFF. The CDR3 region has the DNA TGTGCCACCCGTTTTGATGGGAATGAGCAGTTCTTC.

V and J are TRBV3-1 and TRBJ2-7, with 14 bases matching TRBD2. Trimming at V came to 6 bases and at J to 6 bases, leaving 4 bases not matched to a gene. This CDR3 has 14 residues. Germline V lookup: CDR1 LGHDT, CDR2 YNNKEL (reference sequence). The CDR3 region has the DNA TGTGCCAGCAGACGGACTAGCGGGGGGTTCGAGCAGTACTTC. As protein: CASRRTSGGFEQYF.

The J gene is TRBJ2-3, the V gene TRBV6-2 or TRBV6-3; TRBD2 is a possible D gene (5 bases). Germline V gene data show CDR1 as MNHEY and CDR2 as SVGEGT. V was trimmed by 6 bases and J by 3 bases, leaving 13 bases between them. The length of the CDR3 is 14 residues. The CDR3 bases are TGTGCCAGCAGCCGGACTTTAGAAACAGATACGCAGTATTTT. Protein: CASSRTLETDTQYF.

In its sample, this clonotype was seen many times. V and J are TRBV20-1 and TRBJ2-5; 13 bases map to TRBD2. This CDR3 spans 13 amino acids. V lost 7 bases, J lost 3 bases, and 2 bases stayed unmatched. Germline values: CDR1 DFQATT, CDR2 SNEGSKA (reference sequence). CDR3 nucleotide sequence: TGCAGTGGACTAGCGGGGGGTAAAGAGACCCAGTACTTC. It translates to CSGLAGGKETQYF.

About this clonotype itself: A single base separates this from a much larger clone, so it may be a read error. The gene calls are TRBV27 and TRBJ2-1, with 10 bases matching TRBD2. CDR3 length equals 16 residues. Germline V gene sequence: CDR1 MNHEY, CDR2 SMNVEV (reference sequence). The chain's CDR3 is CASSSPSGRAYNGQFF. The CDR3 DNA reads TGTGCCAGCAGTTCCCCCAGCGGGAGGGCGTACAATGGGCAGTTCTTC.